This TCR beta chain is from a study of blood T cell repertoires in COVID-19. Overall study context: COVID-19 samples from acute and convalescent phases originated in the United States, Italy and Spain.

This CDR3 contains 13 residues. The germline gives CDR1 PRHDT, CDR2 FYEKMQ (reference sequence). V lost 3 bases and J lost 5, with 10 bases in between. Here immunoSEQ multiplex PCR was the method, and the copy in TCRdb shows in-frame clones only, minus some. Of some 70,000 clones listed, about 84% are singletons. The specimen sequenced was peripheral blood. The origin of this receptor is a woman aged 55 to 70 with acute or convalescent COVID-19. The chain recombines TRBV13 with TRBJ2-5; unclear D gene. In DNA, the CDR3 is TGTGCCAGCAGCTTTGAGCGTTCGGAGACCCAGTACTTC. Its translation is CASSFERSETQYF.